This T cell receptor beta chain is drawn from a study of blood T cell repertoires in COVID-19 (dated by TCRdb to about 2020). About the full investigation: Samples from collaborators originated in the United States, Italy and Spain and spanned both the acute and convalescent phases of COVID-19. The material from the prospective study consisted of cDNA or gDNA derived from T cells, B-cell-depleted T cells, or PBMCs. The dataset comprised deeply sampled blood TCRbeta repertoires from subjects exposed to, actively infected with, or recovered from COVID-19. A freely available public database, intended as a resource for researchers studying the immune response to SARS-CoV-2, is where the repertoires were released. Samples were obtained from the ongoing ImmuneRACE study (first 160 participants) and from 950 to 1,500 subjects provided by 6 global collaborators. Sample metadata almost always included a de-identified subject ID, COVID-19 status, age in years and sex. Where available, HLA class I and class II types were taken from metadata supplied by the sample provider and were not determined by assay-based typing.

Details on this clone: Its antigen is currently not known. Per-nucleotide qualities are absent, and no much larger clonotype sits a single base away.

One collaborating source in Seattle enrolled patients while the patients were actively infected and followed the patients over time throughout the course of disease. Each collaborating institution followed its own protocols to collect whole blood in K2EDTA tubes. For TCRbeta analysis, collaborator samples were shipped as frozen whole blood, as isolated PBMCs, or as DNA extracted from either sample type. TCRbeta CDR3 regions were amplified from genomic DNA by means of the immunoSEQ Assay, a bias-controlled multiplex PCR. In the original analysis: Nucleated cell counts per sample were estimated from amplification of reference gene primers within the assay. Sequence reads were collapsed and filtered to measure the absolute abundance of every unique TCRbeta CDR3 rearrangement. For each sample, productive Simpson clonality was calculated as the square root of Simpson's diversity index across productive rearrangements. This is the immuneACCESS table as TCRdb keeps it, with only in-frame sequences that have V and J called. A part of the clones is gone; compared with another copy, unresolved V genes explain less than half, and the rest is unexplained. The V and J calls and clone size were taken over from that table, and D and trimming were inferred from the DNA. Within this sample are about 240,000 clones, with about 88% of them counted one time only. Around 9.6% of the sample comes from the top ten.

Trimming removed 3 bases from V and 2 bases from J; the gene matches leave 4 bases unexplained. Including cysteine and phenylalanine, the CDR3 has 15 amino acids. Only CDR3 DNA remains: 45 bases, in frame from the first base. The germline V gene gives CDR1 as SGHRS and CDR2 as YFSETQ. Findings and caveats that apply to the study as a whole: The quantity of clinical and demographic metadata differed by source and by participant and was supplied without curation.

This clonotype originated in a woman aged 45-65 years with COVID-19, enrolled during active disease. Sample: peripheral blood. The receptor chain draws on TRBV5-1 and TRBJ2-5; 10 bases in the middle match TRBD2. The DNA sequence is as follows: TGCGCCAGCAGCTCCGGACTAGCGGTTCAAGAGACCCAGTACTTC. It codes for CASSSGLAVQETQYF.